This TCR beta chain appears in the sequencing data of a study of T cells in Graves' hyperthyroidism and ophthalmopathy (dated by TCRdb to about 2019). Concerning the study at large: Peripheral blood was collected at initial diagnosis, before any treatment. To identify distinguishing TCR V-J signatures, a discovery cohort of about 100 patients was used, comprising 40 to 45 with Graves' ophthalmopathy and around 60 with stable Graves' hyperthyroidism. Whether ophthalmopathy could be predicted prospectively was tested in an independent validation cohort made up of under 20 hyperthyroidism patients plus 17 patients who later progressed to ophthalmopathy. For training and testing, the 110 or so patients in the discovery cohort were randomly divided in a 7:3 ratio. In six Graves' hyperthyroidism patients, the study also compared T-cell repertoires from thyroid tissue with T-cell repertoires from blood. Following sampling, methimazole starting at 30 mg daily was given to hyperthyroidism patients, and high-dose intravenous methylprednisolone was given to ophthalmopathy patients. The paper describes TCR Vbeta CDR3 sequencing of fewer than 150 peripheral blood samples, made up of 43 ophthalmopathy patients, 70 to 75 hyperthyroidism patients and about 17 progressor patients.

The CDR3 spans 12 residues, from the cysteine through the phenylalanine. Just CDR3 DNA is preserved here, 36 bases in frame from base 1. CDR1 and CDR2 were assigned from the germline V gene (reference sequence) as DFQATT and SNEGSKA. V is clipped by 3 bases and J by 2 bases, and the sequence between their germline boundaries is 5 bases long. In the ophthalmopathy patients, disease was moderately to severely active, with a Clinical Activity Score of 3 or more, a NOSPECS grade of 4 or more, and a duration of less than 3 months. Any patient with an uncontrolled infection, another autoimmune disease, pregnancy or lactation was excluded. Clinical symptoms, serum thyroxine and TRAb, thyroid ultrasound, and orbital computed tomography formed the basis for the diagnoses. Ficoll-Paque density gradient centrifugation was used to isolate PBMCs from 9.5 to 10 ml of fresh peripheral blood. Total RNA was extracted with Trizol reagent, and quality was checked on an Agilent 2100 Bioanalyzer.

The TCR beta CDR3 regions were amplified from RNA transcripts. For the first round of RT-PCR on the TCR CDR3, the HTBI primer set was used together with the Qiagen OneStep RT-PCR kit. Libraries were constructed in a second round of multiplex PCR, after which size selection and purification were performed. Libraries were sequenced paired-end with 100 bp reads on an Illumina HiSeq2000. The authors processed their data as follows. SOAPnuke was used to process the raw data, throwing out any read that contained adapters or uncalled bases, had a mean Phred below 15, or lacked an exact constant-primer or identifier match. High-quality paired reads were merged using COPE v1.2.5, and each unique nucleotide sequence was defined as a clonotype. MiTCR v1.1 was used to align the clonotypes against IMGT TRBV, TRBD and TRBJ reference segments. The analysis was restricted to V-J combinations with a frequency above 0.0001, which together covered 99.2% of the repertoires. A TCS score was defined as the ratio of F50 (clonal expansion) to E x V (chaos), with BLOSUM62-based TCRdist applied between CDR3 peptides within each V-J. Welch's t-statistics and random forest reduced around 550 V-J features to 13, which were used in a naive Bayes classifier (R e1071). The public reads were quality trimmed at Q25 with fastp and then assembled into clones with MiXCR by TCRdb, keeping productive beta chains. Each CDR3 protein appears once, grouped with its most common genes and DNA. TCRdb assigned the V and J calls; the authors' analysis was not used. The sample profile shows about 380,000 distinct CDR3 sequences; approximately 17% of them were found once. Less than 45% of the sample lies in the top ten.

Results and caveats for the whole study, not just this receptor: In validation, the model predicted progression to ophthalmopathy with approximately 71% sensitivity and roughly 72% specificity, a median of 6.5 months before onset. Sample size was not statistically predetermined, and investigators were not blinded to group allocation. Most expanded thyroid clonotypes (frequency above 0.001) were also detected in blood, suggesting blood repertoires may reflect thyroid immune responses. A model built on a 13 V-J signature distinguished ophthalmopathy from stable hyperthyroidism, reaching over 85% sensitivity and around 81% specificity in cross-validation and 80%/75% in testing.

Of note for this clonotype: Its antigen specificity is not known. Within one base of it there is no much larger clone, and no base qualities were kept.

The specimen was blood. The sequence derives from a man aged 18-30 years with Graves' ophthalmopathy. The chain uses TRBV20-1 and TRBJ2-1; the D gene assignment is ambiguous. For the CDR3, the sequence is CSASVAYNEQFF. The sequenced DNA: TGCAGTGCTAGTGTGGCCTACAATGAGCAGTTCTTC.